One T cell receptor beta chain is described in this entry. The PCR used 60 Vbeta and 13 Jbeta primers. Sequenced by immunoSEQ multiplex PCR; TCRdb stores in-frame clones only, minus some. Here the sample spans about 68,000 clones, over 75% being singletons. The record originates from a study of cytomegalovirus exposure and HLA in healthy donors. CDR3 length: 15 residues. The V and J ends lost 0 bases and 1 base, in that order; junction bases with no gene match: 0. Germline CDR1 PRHDT, CDR2 FYEKMQ (reference sequence). Sequencing was performed on PBMCs. This clonotype was sampled from a human donor in good health. The V gene is TRBV13, the J gene TRBJ1-5; 7 bases are shared with TRBD1. Here the CDR3 DNA reads TGTGCCAGCAGCTTAGGGACAGGGAGCAATCAGCCCCAGCATTTT. Protein: CASSLGTGSNQPQHF.